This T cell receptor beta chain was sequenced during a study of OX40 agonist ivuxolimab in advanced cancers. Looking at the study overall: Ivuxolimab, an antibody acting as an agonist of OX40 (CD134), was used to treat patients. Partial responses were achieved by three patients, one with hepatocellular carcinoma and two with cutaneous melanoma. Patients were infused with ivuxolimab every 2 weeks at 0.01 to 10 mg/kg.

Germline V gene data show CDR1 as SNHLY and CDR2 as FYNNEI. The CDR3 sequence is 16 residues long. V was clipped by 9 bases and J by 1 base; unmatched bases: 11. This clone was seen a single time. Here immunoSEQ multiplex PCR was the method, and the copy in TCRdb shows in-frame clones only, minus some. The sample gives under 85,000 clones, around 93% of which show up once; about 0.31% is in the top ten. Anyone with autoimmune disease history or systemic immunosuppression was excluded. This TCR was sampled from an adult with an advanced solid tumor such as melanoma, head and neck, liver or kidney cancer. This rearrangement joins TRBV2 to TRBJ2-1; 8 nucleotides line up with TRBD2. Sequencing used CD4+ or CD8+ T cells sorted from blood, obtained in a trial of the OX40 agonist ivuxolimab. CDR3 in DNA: TGTGCCAGTCGCTGGGATAGCGGGGTGTCCTACAATGAGCAGTTCTTC. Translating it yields CASRWDSGVSYNEQFF.